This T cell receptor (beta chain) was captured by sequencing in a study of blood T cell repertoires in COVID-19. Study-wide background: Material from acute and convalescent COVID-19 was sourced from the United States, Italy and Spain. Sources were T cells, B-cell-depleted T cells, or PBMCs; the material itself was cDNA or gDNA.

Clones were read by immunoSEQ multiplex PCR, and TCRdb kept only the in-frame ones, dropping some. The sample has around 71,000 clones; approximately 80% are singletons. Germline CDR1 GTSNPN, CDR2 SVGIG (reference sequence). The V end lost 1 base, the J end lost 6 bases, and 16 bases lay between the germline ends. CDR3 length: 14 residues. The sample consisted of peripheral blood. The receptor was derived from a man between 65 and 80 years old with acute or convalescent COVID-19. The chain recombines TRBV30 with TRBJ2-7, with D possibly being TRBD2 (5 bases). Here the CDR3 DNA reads TGTGCCTGGAGTGCCCTCTTCGGGGAGAGCGAGCAGTACTTC. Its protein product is CAWSALFGESEQYF.